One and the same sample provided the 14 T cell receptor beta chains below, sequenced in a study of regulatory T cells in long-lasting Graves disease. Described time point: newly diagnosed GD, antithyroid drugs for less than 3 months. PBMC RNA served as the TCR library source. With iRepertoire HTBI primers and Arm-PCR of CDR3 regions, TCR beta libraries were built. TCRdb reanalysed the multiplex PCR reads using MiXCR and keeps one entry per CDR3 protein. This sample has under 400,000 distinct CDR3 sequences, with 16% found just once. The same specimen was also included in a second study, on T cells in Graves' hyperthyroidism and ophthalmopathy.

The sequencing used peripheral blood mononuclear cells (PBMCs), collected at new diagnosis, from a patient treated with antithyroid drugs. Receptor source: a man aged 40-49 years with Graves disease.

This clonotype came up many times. DNA of the CDR3: TGCGCCAGCAGCTTGGGCCCGGGGTCAGAATCCCAGTTCTTC. It yields the protein CASSLGPGSESQFF. The rearrangement links TRBV5-1 to TRBJ2-1; a possible D gene is TRBD2 (5 bases). CDR1 and CDR2 (germline): SGHRS, YFSETQ. Trimming stripped 0 bases from V and 13 bases from J, with 17 bases between. This CDR3 is 14 amino acids long. The full variable domain, with the rest looked up from reference TRBV5-1 and TRBJ2-1, is KAGVTQTPRYLIKTRGQQVTLSCSPISGHRSVSWYQQTPGQGLQFLFEYFSETQRNKGNFPGRFSGRQFSNSRSEMNVSTLELGDSALYLCASSLGPGSESQFFGPGTRLTVL.

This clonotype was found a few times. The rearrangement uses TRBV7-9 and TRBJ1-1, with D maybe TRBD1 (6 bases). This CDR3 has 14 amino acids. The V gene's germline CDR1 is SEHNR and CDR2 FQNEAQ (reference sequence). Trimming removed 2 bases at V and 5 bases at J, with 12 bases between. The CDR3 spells CASSLYRVGTEAFF. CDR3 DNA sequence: TGTGCCAGCAGCTTATACAGGGTGGGAACTGAAGCTTTCTTT.

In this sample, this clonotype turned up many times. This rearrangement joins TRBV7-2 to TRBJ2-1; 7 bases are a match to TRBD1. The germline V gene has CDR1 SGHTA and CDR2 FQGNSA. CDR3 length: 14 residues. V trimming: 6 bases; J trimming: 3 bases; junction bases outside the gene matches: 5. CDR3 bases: TGTGCCAGCAGTTTCGCAGGGGGCTACAATGAGCAGTTCTTC. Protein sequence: CASSFAGGYNEQFF.

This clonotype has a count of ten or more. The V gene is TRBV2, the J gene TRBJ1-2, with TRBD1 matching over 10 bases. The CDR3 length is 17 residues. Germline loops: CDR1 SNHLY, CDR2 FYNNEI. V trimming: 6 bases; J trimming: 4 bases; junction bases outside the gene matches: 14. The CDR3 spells CASRAEGDRGLSYGYTF. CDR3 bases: TGTGCCAGCAGGGCAGAAGGAGACAGGGGGCTTAGCTATGGCTACACCTTC.

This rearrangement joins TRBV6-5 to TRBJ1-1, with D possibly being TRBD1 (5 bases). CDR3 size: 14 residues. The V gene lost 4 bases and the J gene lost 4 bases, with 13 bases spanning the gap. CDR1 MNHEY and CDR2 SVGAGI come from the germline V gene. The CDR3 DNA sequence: TGTGCCAGCAGTTTGGGACGTAGCCGCACTGAAGCTTTCTTT. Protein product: CASSLGRSRTEAFF.

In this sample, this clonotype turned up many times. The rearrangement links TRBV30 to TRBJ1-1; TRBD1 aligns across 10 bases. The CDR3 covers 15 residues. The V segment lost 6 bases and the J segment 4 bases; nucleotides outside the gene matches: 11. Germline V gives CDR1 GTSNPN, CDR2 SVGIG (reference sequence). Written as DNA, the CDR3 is TGTGCCTGCAACGCCGACAGGGGGCATGGCACTGAAGCTTTCTTT. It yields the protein CACNADRGHGTEAFF.

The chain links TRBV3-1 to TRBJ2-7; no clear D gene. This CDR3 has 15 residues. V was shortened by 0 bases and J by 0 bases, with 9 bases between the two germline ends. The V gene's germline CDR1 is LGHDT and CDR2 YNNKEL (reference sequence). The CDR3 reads CASSQDNTVSYEQYF. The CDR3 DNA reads TGTGCCAGCAGCCAAGATAATACGGTCTCCTACGAGCAGTACTTC.

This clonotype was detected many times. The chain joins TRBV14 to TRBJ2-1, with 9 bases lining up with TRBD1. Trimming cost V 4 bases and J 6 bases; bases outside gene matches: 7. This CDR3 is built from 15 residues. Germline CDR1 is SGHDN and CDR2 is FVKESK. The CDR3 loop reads CASSRTGEAGNEQFF. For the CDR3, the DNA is TGTGCCAGCAGCCGGACAGGGGAGGCAGGCAATGAGCAGTTCTTC.

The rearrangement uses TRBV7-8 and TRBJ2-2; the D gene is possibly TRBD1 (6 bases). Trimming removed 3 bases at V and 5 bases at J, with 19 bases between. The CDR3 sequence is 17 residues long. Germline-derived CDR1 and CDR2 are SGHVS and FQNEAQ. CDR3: CASSFPTGSGTTGELFF. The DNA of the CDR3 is TGTGCCAGCAGCTTCCCGACAGGTTCGGGTACTACCGGGGAGCTGTTTTTT.

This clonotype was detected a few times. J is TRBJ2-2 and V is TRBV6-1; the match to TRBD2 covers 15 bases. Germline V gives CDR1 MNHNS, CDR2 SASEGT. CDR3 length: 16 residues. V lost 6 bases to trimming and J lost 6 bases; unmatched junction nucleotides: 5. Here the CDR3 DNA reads TGTGCCAGCAGCGGACTAGCGGGGGGGTTTGCCGGGGAGCTGTTTTTT. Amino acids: CASSGLAGGFAGELFF.

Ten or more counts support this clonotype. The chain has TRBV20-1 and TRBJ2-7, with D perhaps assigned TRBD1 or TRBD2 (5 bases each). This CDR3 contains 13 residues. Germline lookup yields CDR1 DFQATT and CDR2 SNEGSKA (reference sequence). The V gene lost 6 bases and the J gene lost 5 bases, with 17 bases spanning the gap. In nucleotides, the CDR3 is TGCAGTGCCAGGGACCTTGCCCTGGACGAGCAGTACTTC. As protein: CSARDLALDEQYF.

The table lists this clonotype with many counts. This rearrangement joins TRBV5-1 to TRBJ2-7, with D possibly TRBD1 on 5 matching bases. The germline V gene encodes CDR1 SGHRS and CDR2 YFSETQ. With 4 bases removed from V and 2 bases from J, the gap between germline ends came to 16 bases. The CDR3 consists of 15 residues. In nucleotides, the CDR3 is TGCGCCAGCAGCCGCGGCGACAGCAATACCTACGAGCAGTACTTC. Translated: CASSRGDSNTYEQYF.

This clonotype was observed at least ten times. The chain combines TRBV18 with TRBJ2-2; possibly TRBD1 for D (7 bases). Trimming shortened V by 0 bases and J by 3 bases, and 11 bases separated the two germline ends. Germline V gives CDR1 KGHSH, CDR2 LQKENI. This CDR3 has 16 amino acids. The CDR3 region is CASSPPGRGDTGELFF. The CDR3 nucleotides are TGTGCCAGCTCACCACCCGGCAGGGGGGACACCGGGGAGCTGTTTTTT.

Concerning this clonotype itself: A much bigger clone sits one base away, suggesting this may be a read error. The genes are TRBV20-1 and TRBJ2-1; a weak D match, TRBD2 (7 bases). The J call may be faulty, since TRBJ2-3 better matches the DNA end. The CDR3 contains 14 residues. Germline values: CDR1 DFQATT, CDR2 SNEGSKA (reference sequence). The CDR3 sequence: CGAMRGGLTDTQYF. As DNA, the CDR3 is TGCGGTGCCATGAGGGGGGGTCTGACAGATACGCAGTATTTT.